The 27 T cell receptor beta chains in this list originate from one sample, sequenced in a study of shared clonotypes between healthy human individuals. This table comes from immunoSEQ multiplex PCR, and its TCRdb copy is limited to in-frame clones, with some not included. In the table there are around 700,000 clones, approximately 75% of which are singletons. The specimen sequenced was memory CD4+ T cells sorted from blood. Subset meaning: CD45RA-negative fraction. The receptors were gathered from a woman aged 30 to 39 in good health.

The CDR3 nucleotides read TGTGCCAGCAGCACCCACAGAGGGGTTGGGAGCAATCAGCCCCAGCATTTT. Translated, it gives CASSTHRGVGSNQPQHF. The chain combines TRBV27 with TRBJ1-5; a weak D match, TRBD1 (5 bases). The germline V gene has CDR1 MNHEY and CDR2 SMNVEV (reference sequence). The CDR3 has 17 amino acids. Trimming cost V 6 bases and J 1 base, with 19 bases left between them.

This chain connects TRBV5-6 to TRBJ2-7; D remains unclear. This CDR3 has 12 amino acids. Deletions cut 1 base from V and 5 bases from J, with 7 bases between. Germline lookup yields CDR1 SGHDT and CDR2 YYEEEE. CDR3 loop: CASSLTRHEQYF. Here the CDR3 DNA reads TGTGCCAGCAGCTTGACGCGCCACGAGCAGTACTTC.

Concerning this clone itself: At the DNA level, this CDR3 is encoded by other sequences in the same sample as well. CDR3 sequence: CASSLRTDTQYF. The DNA for the CDR3 is TGTGCCAGCAGCTTAAGAACAGATACGCAGTATTTT. The rearrangement joins TRBV7-2 to TRBJ2-3; D unresolved. Trimming shortened V by 2 bases and J by 3 bases, and 3 bases separated the two germline ends. This CDR3 region has 12 residues. Germline values: CDR1 SGHTA, CDR2 FQGNSA.

The V gene is TRBV25-1, the J gene TRBJ1-6, with 10 bases aligning to TRBD1. In germline, CDR1 is MGHDK, CDR2 SYGVNS. The CDR3 is 15 residues long. V was clipped by 3 bases and J by 7 bases; unmatched bases: 3. CDR3 DNA: TGTGCCAGCAGTGAGGGACAGGGGTGGAATTCACCCCTCCACTTT. The encoded protein is CASSEGQGWNSPLHF.

The chain carries TRBV6-1 and TRBJ1-5, with 9 positions matching TRBD1. Germline loops: CDR1 MNHNS, CDR2 SASEGT. The junction had 1 base not matched to a gene; V was cut back by 3 bases and J by 7 bases. This CDR3 is 13 amino acids long. Written as DNA, the CDR3 is TGTGCCAGCAGTGATGGGACAGGGCAGCCCCAGCATTTT. It is translated as CASSDGTGQPQHF.

The chain has TRBV6-5 and TRBJ1-4; perhaps TRBD1 as D (5 bases). V gave up 2 bases and J gave up 8 bases, with 12 bases separating them. The CDR3 totals 14 residues. CDR1 is MNHEY, CDR2 SVGAGI, per germline. The CDR3 reads CASSYSRSGEKLFF. The CDR3 coding sequence is TGTGCCAGCAGTTACAGTAGGTCAGGGGAAAAACTGTTTTTT.

DNA of the CDR3: TGTGCCAGCAGCCAAGAGGGCCACCTGTACCAAGAGACCCAGTACTTC. It yields the protein CASSQEGHLYQETQYF. The genes are TRBV14 and TRBJ2-5; D remains unclear. Trimming took off 0 bases at V and 0 bases at J, with 11 bases between the two ends. This CDR3 is 16 amino acids long. Germline values: CDR1 SGHDN, CDR2 FVKESK.

This sequence joins TRBV28 and TRBJ2-1; the match to TRBD2 covers 11 bases. This CDR3 has 16 residues. The V segment lost 5 bases and the J segment 10 bases; nucleotides outside the gene matches: 13. Looked up from germline, CDR1 is MDHEN and CDR2 is SYDVKM. The CDR3 loop is CASSPPQTSGTREQFF. The CDR3 region has the DNA TGTGCCAGCAGTCCACCGCAGACTAGCGGGACCCGGGAGCAGTTCTTC.

This sequence joins TRBV5-1 and TRBJ2-5, with unresolved D. The CDR3 contains 13 residues. Germline V gene lookup returns CDR1 SGHRS and CDR2 YFSETQ. V lost 0 bases, J lost 4 bases, and 7 bases lay in between. The CDR3 sequence: CASSLEPGETQYF. CDR3 nucleotide sequence: TGCGCCAGCAGCTTGGAGCCGGGAGAGACCCAGTACTTC.

The gene calls are TRBV7-8 and TRBJ1-2; 9 bases agree with TRBD1. The CDR3 contains 15 residues. V was pared by 2 bases and J by 8 bases, with 9 bases of the junction left unmatched. From germline, CDR1 is SGHVS and CDR2 FQNEAQ. The CDR3 bases are TGTGCCAGCAGCTTAAGTGGACAGGGGCGTCGCGGCTACACCTTC. It is translated as CASSLSGQGRRGYTF.

In this sample, this clone turned up a few times. The chain joins TRBV5-1 to TRBJ2-7; 10 nucleotides agree with TRBD1. The germline V gene encodes CDR1 SGHRS and CDR2 YFSETQ. With V trimmed by 4 bases and J by 1 base, 2 bases remained unmatched. The CDR3 is made up of 14 amino acids. CDR3 amino acids: CASSGQGVSYEQYF. CDR3 bases: TGCGCCAGCAGCGGACAGGGGGTTTCCTACGAGCAGTACTTC.

This clone was observed many times. The chain joins TRBV19 to TRBJ1-1; 9 positions match TRBD1. The CDR3 sequence is 14 residues long. Germline assignment: CDR1 LNHDA and CDR2 SQIVND (reference sequence). Losses at the gene ends were 4 bases for V and 0 bases for J; bases not matched to a gene: 0. The CDR3 here is CASSRDRVNTEAFF. In DNA, the CDR3 is TGTGCCAGTAGTAGGGACAGGGTGAACACTGAAGCTTTCTTT.

This clone appeared a single time. V usage is TRBV19 and J usage is TRBJ2-4, with D tentatively TRBD1 or TRBD2 (5 bases each). Deletions cut 7 bases from V and 1 base from J, with 20 bases between. The CDR3 loop spans 17 amino acids. Germline assignment: CDR1 LNHDA and CDR2 SQIVND (reference sequence). The CDR3: CASTIQRGGGAKNIQYF. The CDR3 nucleotides read TGTGCCAGTACCATCCAGAGGGGTGGTGGGGCCAAAAACATTCAGTACTTC. The complete variable domain, with remaining parts taken from reference TRBV19 and TRBJ2-4, reads DGGITQSPKYLFRKEGQNVTLSCEQNLNHDAMYWYRQDPGQGLRLIYYSQIVNDFQKGDIAEGYSVSREKKESFPLTVTSAQKNPTAFYLCASTIQRGGGAKNIQYFGAGTRLSVL.

V is TRBV4-2 and J is TRBJ1-5; 7 bases are shared with TRBD1. The CDR3 is 17 residues long. Germline values: CDR1 LGHNA, CDR2 YNFKEQ. Trimming cost V 1 base and J 0 bases; bases outside gene matches: 6. The CDR3 sequence: CASSQGTGTYSNQPQHF. The DNA for the CDR3 is TGTGCCAGCAGCCAAGGGACAGGAACCTATAGCAATCAGCCCCAGCATTTT.

This clone was detected ten times or more. This chain joins TRBV25-1 and TRBJ1-2; D unresolved. CDR3 length equals 14 residues. Germline V gene data show CDR1 as MGHDK and CDR2 as SYGVNS. V gave up 6 bases and J gave up 2 bases, with 13 bases separating them. The CDR3 sequence is CASSPDGTNYGYTF. CDR3 DNA: TGTGCCAGCAGCCCGGACGGAACCAACTATGGCTACACCTTC.

The chain has TRBV19 and TRBJ1-4; D ambiguous. CDR1 is LNHDA, CDR2 SQIVND, per germline (reference sequence). The V and J ends lost 3 bases and 4 bases respectively, with 6 bases between them. This CDR3 is 13 amino acids long. The CDR3 DNA is TGTGCCAGTAGTATGGTTCTTAATGAAAAACTGTTTTTT. As protein: CASSMVLNEKLFF.

The CDR3 loop is CASSSAFDHEQFF. CDR3 sequence (DNA): TGCGCCAGCAGCTCCGCCTTCGACCATGAGCAGTTCTTC. The gene calls are TRBV5-1 and TRBJ2-1; D is ambiguous. The CDR3 runs to 13 residues. Per the germline V gene, CDR1 is SGHRS and CDR2 is YFSETQ. The V gene lost 3 bases and the J gene lost 8 bases, with 12 bases spanning the gap. Full variable domain (outside the CDR3, taken from reference TRBV5-1 and TRBJ2-1): KAGVTQTPRYLIKTRGQQVTLSCSPISGHRSVSWYQQTPGQGLQFLFEYFSETQRNKGNFPGRFSGRQFSNSRSEMNVSTLELGDSALYLCASSSAFDHEQFFGPGTRLTVL.

This clone was detected a few times. The rearrangement joins TRBV12-5 to TRBJ1-1; no clear D. The CDR3 length is 13 residues. Germline V lookup: CDR1 LGHNT, CDR2 FRNRAP. The V gene lost 2 bases and the J gene lost 3 bases, with 7 bases spanning the gap. Here the CDR3 reads CASGLSGYTEAFF. The CDR3 DNA follows: TGTGCTAGTGGTTTGAGCGGTTACACTGAAGCTTTCTTT. Full variable domain (outside the CDR3, taken from reference TRBV12-5 and TRBJ1-1): DARVTQTPRHKVTEMGQEVTMRCQPILGHNTVFWYRQTMMQGLELLAYFRNRAPLDDSGMPKDRFSAEMPDATLATLKIQPSEPRDSAVYFCASGLSGYTEAFFGQGTRLTVV.

This chain links TRBV5-1 with TRBJ2-7, with 8 bases identical to TRBD1. This CDR3 has 13 residues. V lost 2 bases to trimming and J lost 6 bases; unmatched junction nucleotides: 4. Germline V CDR1 and CDR2: SGHRS, YFSETQ. Here the CDR3 reads CASSFQGAGEQYF. DNA for the CDR3: TGCGCCAGCAGCTTTCAGGGGGCCGGCGAGCAGTACTTC.

This clone was counted once. This sequence joins TRBV29-1 and TRBJ1-1, with D possibly matching TRBD1 (6 bases). CDR1 is SQVTM and CDR2 is ANQGSEA in the germline V gene. V was clipped by 4 bases and J by 7 bases, with 16 bases between them. The CDR3 has 13 amino acids. Here the CDR3 DNA reads TGCAGCGTTGTGTCACAGGGCTATAATGAAGCTTTCTTT. Amino acids: CSVVSQGYNEAFF.

This clone was observed a few times. A junction boundary mismatches the germline segment, possibly from a read error. J is TRBJ1-3 and V is TRBV6-5; D not resolved. In germline, CDR1 is MNHEY, CDR2 SVGAGI. There are 10 residues in the CDR3. The CDR3 protein is CAILLTRTIF. CDR3 in DNA: TGTGCCATCTTATTGACCCGAACAATTTTT.

The chain joins TRBV19 to TRBJ2-7; TRBD1 aligns across 10 bases. Germline V CDR1 and CDR2: LNHDA, SQIVND (reference sequence). V was pared by 6 bases and J by 4 bases, with 3 bases of the junction left unmatched. This CDR3 spans 13 amino acids. The CDR3 DNA reads as TGTGCCAGTAGCCGGACAGGGGGGTACGAGCAGTACTTC. It is translated as CASSRTGGYEQYF. Together with reference TRBV19 and TRBJ2-7, the CDR3 gives the full variable domain: DGGITQSPKYLFRKEGQNVTLSCEQNLNHDAMYWYRQDPGQGLRLIYYSQIVNDFQKGDIAEGYSVSREKKESFPLTVTSAQKNPTAFYLCASSRTGGYEQYFGPGTRLTVT.

The chain employs TRBV7-6 and TRBJ2-7; TRBD1 might be the D (5 bases). From germline, CDR1 is SGHVS and CDR2 FNYEAQ. The ends were cut back, 0 bases at V and 4 bases at J, with 7 bases in the middle. This CDR3 comprises 13 residues. The DNA for the CDR3 is TGTGCCAGCAGCTTAGCGCGGACATACGAGCAGTACTTC. Its translation is CASSLARTYEQYF. The full variable domain, in which reference TRBV7-6 and TRBJ2-7 provide the parts outside the CDR3, is GAGVSQSPRYKVTKRGQDVALRCDPISGHVSLYWYRQALGQGPEFLTYFNYEAQQDKSGLPNDRFSAERPEGSISTLTIQRTEQRDSAMYRCASSLARTYEQYFGPGTRLTVT.

This clone appeared many times. This sequence joins TRBV5-8 and TRBJ2-7; TRBD2 matches at 8 bases. CDR1 is SGHTS and CDR2 is YDEGEE in the germline V gene. The V segment lost 4 bases and the J segment 1 base; nucleotides outside the gene matches: 7. This CDR3 comprises 15 residues. CDR3 residues: CASSRAGRGSYEQYF. CDR3 sequence (DNA): TGTGCCAGCAGCAGGGCCGGGAGGGGGTCCTACGAGCAGTACTTC.

This clone appeared a few times. This sequence joins TRBV4-2 and TRBJ2-5; tentatively, D is TRBD2 (6 bases). V dropped 4 bases and J dropped 2 bases, with 17 bases sitting between them. The CDR3 extends over 16 amino acids. CDR1 and CDR2 from the germline V gene are LGHNA and YNFKEQ. CDR3 loop: CASSLGLRDLQETQYF. In DNA form, the CDR3 reads TGTGCCAGCAGCCTAGGCCTCCGGGACTTACAAGAGACCCAGTACTTC.

The rearrangement joins TRBV5-4 to TRBJ2-1; no clear D. The CDR3 totals 16 residues. Per the germline V gene, CDR1 is SGHNT and CDR2 is YYREEE (reference sequence). The V end lost 0 bases, the J end lost 0 bases, and 10 bases lay between the germline ends. In nucleotides, the CDR3 is TGTGCCAGCAGCTTGGAACTCTCGAGCTCCTACAATGAGCAGTTCTTC. This codes for CASSLELSSSYNEQFF.

In this sample, this clone turned up a few times. The rearrangement joins TRBV6-1 to TRBJ1-2; no clear D gene. This CDR3 has 13 amino acids. The V gene's germline CDR1 is MNHNS and CDR2 SASEGT. The V gene lost 10 bases and the J gene lost 4 bases, with 16 bases spanning the gap. CDR3 sequence: CATVRVTSYGYTF. CDR3 sequence (DNA): TGTGCCACCGTGAGGGTCACCAGCTATGGCTACACCTTC.